This T cell receptor (beta chain) was identified in a study of tumor and adjacent non-tumor tissue in lung cancer. Study findings and constraints: Top 100 clones took a larger repertoire share in normal lung. Patients with more diverse tumor TCRs had worse survival. Significantly higher TCR diversity was found in tumor than normal lung.

RNA was extracted from bulk tissue without any cell sorting. Newly diagnosed lung cancer patients had thoracic surgery in China, August–November 2014, without prior chemotherapy. The library came from three nested PCR rounds adapted from ARM-PCR protocols. Using its own MiXCR run on the multiplex PCR reads, TCRdb lists one record per CDR3 protein. Here the sample spans tens of thousands of distinct CDR3 sequences, 72% being singletons. Worth noting for this clonotype: Its antigen is currently unknown. One end of the junction is discordant with germline, which a read error may explain.

Source material: lung tumor tissue. This TCR derives from a woman aged 40 to 50 with non-small cell lung cancer.

CDR3 region: CGASAAYGANVLTF. CDR3 coding DNA: TGCGGTGCTAGTGCGGCCTATGGGGCCAACGTCCTGACTTTC. This rearrangement joins TRBV20-1 to TRBJ2-6; D call uncertain. CDR1 is DFQATT, CDR2 SNEGSKA, per germline (reference sequence). This CDR3 region has 14 residues.